The rows below give T cell receptor beta chains drawn from one sample of a study of beta chain features in type 1 diabetes. Sequenced by immunoSEQ multiplex PCR; TCRdb stores in-frame clones only, minus some. There are 640,000 or so clones in the sample; about an eighth occur only once, and roughly 0.04% lies in the top ten. The sequenced sample consisted of naive CD4+ T cells from blood. These receptors originate from a man aged 18 to 30 with type 1 diabetes. The CDR3 runs from the conserved cysteine through the conserved F or W. Fields, in order: V gene, D gene, J gene, clone size, CDR3 protein, CDR3 DNA. D genes are given only for firm matches. Size is omitted from some rows. Given values are once, few, many or a class for expanded clones.

TRBV30	.	TRBJ1-1	.	CAWNLGRNEAFF	TGTGCCTGGAACCTCGGACGGAATGAAGCTTTCTTT
TRBV5-1	TRBD1	TRBJ2-3	few	CASSPGQGTDTQYF	TGCGCCAGCAGCCCTGGACAGGGAACAGATACGCAGTATTTT
TRBV7-9	TRBD1	TRBJ1-2	few	CASSLPGQGNYGYTF	TGTGCCAGCAGCTTACCGGGACAGGGAAACTATGGCTACACCTTC
TRBV7-6	.	TRBJ1-4	.	CASTIGGATNEKLFF	TGTGCCAGCACCATTGGGGGCGCAACTAATGAAAAACTGTTTTTT
TRBV4-3	TRBD1	TRBJ2-3	.	CASSQDRHRGRSTDTQYF	TGCGCCAGCAGCCAAGATCGTCACAGGGGCAGGAGCACAGATACGCAGTATTTT
TRBV13	TRBD2	TRBJ2-3	.	CASSPPKAGEDTQYF	TGTGCCAGCAGCCCCCCGAAAGCGGGAGAGGATACGCAGTATTTT
TRBV5-1	TRBD2	TRBJ2-1	.	CASSFLAGTDNEQFF	TGCGCCAGCAGCTTTCTAGCGGGGACAGACAATGAGCAGTTCTTC
TRBV5-1	TRBD1	TRBJ1-2	.	CASSSRQGVSGYTF	TGCGCCAGCAGCTCCAGACAGGGCGTGAGCGGCTACACCTTC
TRBV4-2	.	TRBJ2-1	few	CASSQVTGAKNEQFF	TGTGCCAGCAGCCAGGTTACCGGGGCCAAAAATGAGCAGTTCTTC
TRBV14	.	TRBJ1-1	few	CASSQESYTNTEAFF	TGTGCCAGCAGCCAAGAGTCCTACACGAACACTGAAGCTTTCTTT
TRBV29-1	TRBD1	TRBJ1-1	few	CSGRGRGPTTEAFF	TGCAGCGGCCGGGGCAGGGGGCCGACCACTGAAGCTTTCTTT
TRBV6-5	.	TRBJ2-3	few	CASSSPLQDTQYF	TGTGCCAGCAGTTCGCCCTTGCAAGATACGCAGTATTTT
TRBV30	TRBD1	TRBJ1-2	.	CAWSVRQGYGGYTF	TGTGCCTGGAGTGTGAGACAGGGGTATGGCGGCTACACCTTC
TRBV7-2	.	TRBJ1-1	.	CASSLGQLNTEAFF	TGTGCCAGCAGCTTAGGACAGTTGAACACTGAAGCTTTCTTT
TRBV7-9	.	TRBJ1-4	few	CASSQDTGWEKLFF	TGTGCCAGCAGCCAGGACACAGGGTGGGAAAAACTGTTTTTT
TRBV4-1	TRBD2	TRBJ2-1	few	CASSQDSGSGRAGEQFF	TGCGCCAGCAGCCAAGATAGTGGTAGCGGGAGGGCTGGTGAGCAGTTCTTC
TRBV7-9	.	TRBJ1-5	.	CASSLGLNQPQHF	TGTGCCAGCAGCTTGGGCCTAAATCAGCCCCAGCATTTT
TRBV5-1	TRBD2	TRBJ2-3	.	CASSSPSGSTDTQYF	TGCGCCAGCAGCTCCCCTAGCGGTAGCACAGATACGCAGTATTTT
TRBV9	TRBD1	TRBJ2-7	.	CASSTDGQGADEQYF	TGTGCCAGCAGCACAGACGGACAGGGGGCCGACGAGCAGTACTTC
TRBV4-2	.	TRBJ2-3	few	CASSQAQGGAMDTQYF	TGTGCCAGCAGCCAAGCCCAGGGGGGGGCCATGGATACGCAGTATTTT
TRBV9	.	TRBJ1-6	.	CASSVNQGGNNSPLHF	TGTGCCAGCAGCGTCAACCAGGGTGGAAATAATTCACCCCTCCACTTT
TRBV7-6	.	TRBJ2-3	few	CASSVGTDTQYF	TGTGCCAGCAGCGTCGGGACAGATACGCAGTATTTT
TRBV7-2	TRBD2	TRBJ2-3	few	CASSLEAGGHAQGTQYF	TGTGCCAGCAGCTTAGAGGCGGGGGGCCACGCACAAGGTACGCAGTATTTT
TRBV4-2	TRBD2	TRBJ2-5	few	CASSQDWGSGVRETQYF	TGTGCCAGCAGCCAAGATTGGGGTAGCGGGGTAAGGGAGACCCAGTACTTC
TRBV5-1	.	TRBJ1-2	few	CASSSDSRNYGYTF	TGCGCCAGCAGCTCGGACAGCCGTAACTATGGCTACACCTTC
TRBV10-3	.	TRBJ2-1	.	CAISGTNPGGGVSYNEQFF	TGTGCCATCAGTGGGACAAACCCCGGCGGCGGGGTCTCCTACAATGAGCAGTTCTTC
TRBV9	.	TRBJ1-2	.	CASSVAGRANYGYTF	TGTGCCAGCAGCGTAGCCGGCAGGGCTAACTATGGCTACACCTTC
TRBV18	.	TRBJ2-7	.	CASSPDIHEQYF	TGTGCCAGCTCACCGGACATTCACGAGCAGTACTTC
TRBV19	.	TRBJ1-2	.	CASSATTNNGYTF	TGTGCCAGTAGTGCGACGACCAACAATGGCTACACCTTC
TRBV7-2	TRBD2	TRBJ2-3	few	CASSPSLAASTDTQYF	TGTGCCAGCAGTCCATCCCTAGCGGCAAGCACAGATACGCAGTATTTT
TRBV18	TRBD2	TRBJ2-1	few	CASSPRTSWEGEQFF	TGTGCCAGCTCACCACGGACTAGCTGGGAGGGTGAGCAGTTCTTC
TRBV6-5	.	TRBJ1-2	.	CASSYEGRHGYTF	TGTGCCAGCAGTTACGAGGGCCGGCATGGCTACACCTTC
TRBV6-5	TRBD2	TRBJ2-7	.	CASSSREGLVYEQYF	TGTGCCAGCAGTTCCCGGGAGGGCCTCGTATACGAGCAGTACTTC
TRBV4-1	.	TRBJ1-5	few	CASSHPGRGNQPQHF	TGCGCCAGCAGCCACCCTGGAAGGGGGAATCAGCCCCAGCATTTT
TRBV4-1	.	TRBJ1-6	.	CASSQVAVANSPLHF	TGCGCCAGCAGCCAAGTAGCCGTGGCAAATTCACCCCTCCACTTT
TRBV7-9	.	TRBJ2-2	.	CASITYGENTGELFF	TGTGCCAGCATTACCTACGGGGAAAACACCGGGGAGCTGTTTTTT
TRBV10-2	TRBD1	TRBJ2-2	.	CASRTQGVTGELFF	TGCGCCAGCAGGACACAGGGGGTCACCGGGGAGCTGTTTTTT
TRBV9	.	TRBJ2-3	few	CASSSTGPGTQYF	TGTGCCAGCAGCTCGACTGGGCCTGGTACGCAGTATTTT
TRBV28	.	TRBJ2-7	once	CASNGAGSSYEQYF	TGTGCCAGCAATGGAGCGGGTAGCTCCTACGAGCAGTACTTC
TRBV7-9	.	TRBJ2-3	.	CASTRQEYTDTQYF	TGTGCCAGCACCCGACAGGAGTACACAGATACGCAGTATTTT
TRBV12-5	.	TRBJ2-3	.	CASAAGYTDTQYF	TGTGCTAGTGCGGCCGGGTACACAGATACGCAGTATTTT
TRBV30	.	TRBJ2-5	few	CAWVLEEKRTQYF	TGTGCCTGGGTCCTCGAGGAAAAGAGGACCCAGTACTTC
TRBV27	TRBD2	TRBJ2-1	.	CASRQTSGEQFF	TGTGCCAGCAGACAAACTAGCGGCGAGCAGTTCTTC
TRBV5-4	.	TRBJ2-2	.	CASSLVPGTNTGELFF	TGTGCCAGCAGCTTGGTTCCGGGAACGAACACCGGGGAGCTGTTTTTT
TRBV28	TRBD1	TRBJ2-1	.	CASSSGQGSYNEQFF	TGTGCCAGCAGCTCCGGACAGGGCTCCTACAATGAGCAGTTCTTC
TRBV19	.	TRBJ2-3	few	CASSPAGYSGTDTQYF	TGTGCCAGTAGTCCGGCCGGGTATTCGGGGACAGATACGCAGTATTTT
TRBV9	TRBD2	TRBJ2-7	few	CASSWGGLAGSEQYF	TGTGCCAGCAGCTGGGGCGGACTAGCGGGGAGCGAGCAGTACTTC
TRBV2	TRBD1	TRBJ1-1	few	CASSERGLIEAFF	TGTGCCAGCAGTGAAAGGGGGCTGATTGAAGCTTTCTTT
TRBV4-2	TRBD1	TRBJ1-4	few	CASSYRTGSEKLFF	TGTGCCAGCAGCTACCGGACAGGGTCTGAAAAACTGTTTTTT
TRBV29-1	TRBD1	TRBJ2-5	few	CSVARDSEETQYF	TGCAGCGTCGCTCGGGACAGTGAGGAGACCCAGTACTTC
TRBV4-3	.	TRBJ2-4	.	CASSRIGVAKNIQYF	TGCGCCAGCAGTCGAATCGGAGTAGCCAAAAACATTCAGTACTTC
TRBV28	TRBD1	TRBJ2-1	.	CASSRQGAYNEQFF	TGTGCCAGCAGTCGACAGGGGGCCTACAATGAGCAGTTCTTC
TRBV19	.	TRBJ2-6	few	CASSMASGANVLTF	TGTGCCAGTAGTATGGCCTCTGGGGCCAACGTCCTGACTTTC
TRBV10-1	.	TRBJ2-1	few	CASGYFSRGEQFF	TGCGCCAGCGGATACTTCTCGAGGGGGGAGCAGTTCTTC
TRBV28	.	TRBJ2-5	.	CASSSPTQETQYF	TGTGCCAGCAGTTCTCCGACCCAAGAGACCCAGTACTTC
TRBV29-1	.	TRBJ1-2	few	CSALRTDYHGNYGYTF	TGCAGCGCCCTCCGGACGGACTATCACGGGAACTATGGCTACACCTTC
TRBV9	.	TRBJ2-2	few	CASSVSAGTNTGELFF	TGTGCCAGCAGCGTATCGGCGGGGACCAACACCGGGGAGCTGTTTTTT
TRBV4-1	.	TRBJ2-2	.	CASSQERNPNTGELFF	TGCGCCAGCAGCCAAGAGAGGAACCCGAACACCGGGGAGCTGTTTTTT